This section outlines one T cell receptor (beta chain) sequence together with its context. Its antigen is as yet unknown. This CDR3 has 10 residues. Germline CDR1 reads DFQATT; CDR2 reads SNEGSKA (reference sequence). Trimming removed 7 bases from V and 4 bases from J, with 5 bases in between. This entry belongs to a study of CD8 T cells in ankylosing spondylitis. Study-level findings and limits: About 8 highly homologous variants made up a TCR beta motif that seemed to typify ankylosing spondylitis blood. Disease-linked clones reportedly concentrated significantly in matched ankylosing spondylitis synovial fluid. Earlier reports found some motif variants in synovial fluid and blood in reactive arthritis.

Quantitative 5'-RACE with molecular barcodes produced the TCR beta libraries. TCRdb used MiXCR to reprocess the 5' RACE reads, holding one entry per CDR3 protein. The profile covers about 700,000 distinct CDR3 sequences, with about 20% appearing a single time and about 20% taken by the ten largest. The sequence came from a male donor with ankylosing spondylitis. The sample was blood, either unsorted or a sorted T cell fraction (not recorded which). The chain joins TRBV20-1 to TRBJ2-4; D remains ambiguous. The DNA for the CDR3 is TGCAGTGTCCCTAAAAACATTCAGTACTTC. It is translated as CSVPKNIQYF.